This TCR beta chain originates from a study of graft-versus-host responses after intestinal transplantation. This clone was counted once. Germline assignment: CDR1 SGDLS and CDR2 YYNGEE. V lost 3 bases, J lost 2 bases, and 12 bases lay in between. The CDR3 consists of 16 residues. Clones were read by immunoSEQ multiplex PCR, and TCRdb kept only the in-frame ones, dropping some. This sample has about 11,000 clones, with roughly a third found just once. The receptor was isolated from a human patient who was an organ donor for intestinal transplantation. Sequenced here: alloreactive CD4+ T cells from a mixed lymphocyte reaction culture, sampled before transplantation. The sample's subset: CFSE-low proliferating T cells sorted from approximately six-day pre-transplant mixed lymphocyte reaction (GvH or HvG direction). This sequence joins TRBV9 and TRBJ1-6; no firm D call. The CDR3 sequence: CASSAGLRAYNSPLHF. CDR3 in DNA: TGTGCCAGCAGCGCCGGACTCCGGGCCTATAATTCACCCCTCCACTTT. Filled out from reference TRBV9 and TRBJ1-6, the complete variable domain reads DSGVTQTPKHLITATGQRVTLRCSPRSGDLSVYWYQQSLDQGLQFLIQYYNGEERAKGNILERFSAQQFPDLHSELNLSSLELGDSALYFCASSAGLRAYNSPLHFGNGTRLTVT.